The rows below give T cell receptor beta chains drawn from one sample of a study of blood T cell repertoires in COVID-19. Assay used: immunoSEQ multiplex PCR; TCRdb lists only in-frame clones, some missing. The sample lists some 230,000 clones, about 80% occurring once. Material: peripheral blood. Source of these receptors: a woman aged 25 to 39 who had recovered from COVID-19. The CDR3 runs from the conserved cysteine through the conserved F or W. Fields, in order: clone size, V gene, D gene, J gene, CDR3 DNA, CDR3 protein. D genes are given only for firm matches. Part of the rows lack a size; the others show once, few, many or a class for expanded clones.

NA	TRBV9	TRBD1	TRBJ1-3	TGTGCCAGCAGCGGCCCGGGACAGAGCTCTGGAAACACCATATATTTT	CASSGPGQSSGNTIYF
NA	TRBV28	NA	TRBJ1-1	TGTGCCAGCAGTTACCCTAATGGGGGCGGTGAAGCTTTCTTT	CASSYPNGGGEAFF
NA	TRBV3-1/TRBV3-2	TRBD2	TRBJ2-3	TGTGCCAGCAGCCAAGTCGTAGCGGGAGGGGGTACGCAGTATTTT	CASSQVVAGGGTQYF
NA	TRBV7-9	TRBD2	TRBJ2-1	TGTGCCAGCAGCACGATGACTAGCGGGGACATCGATGAGCAGTTCTTC	CASSTMTSGDIDEQFF
NA	TRBV7-2	NA	TRBJ2-5	TGTGCCAGCAGGTCTACCGGGACAAACCAAGAGACCCAGTACTTC	CASRSTGTNQETQYF
NA	TRBV20-1	TRBD2	TRBJ2-1	TGCAGTGCTAGTCGGGAGCGGGAGGGCTACAATGAGCAGTTCTTC	CSASREREGYNEQFF
NA	TRBV19	TRBD2	TRBJ2-2	TGTGCCAGTATCGGGACTAGCGGGAGGATCGGGGAGCTGTTTTTT	CASIGTSGRIGELFF
NA	TRBV28	NA	TRBJ1-2	TGTGCCAGCAGTTTACCTTCGGCCCAGGGCTATGGCTACACCTTC	CASSLPSAQGYGYTF
NA	TRBV29-1	NA	TRBJ1-1	TGCAGCCTTGTGGGGGGGGTATACACTGAAGCTTTCTTT	CSLVGGVYTEAFF
once	TRBV24-1	NA	TRBJ1-5	TGTGCCACCAGTGACATTAATCAGCCCCAGCATTTT	CATSDINQPQHF
once	TRBV13	TRBD1	TRBJ1-3	TGTGCCAGCAGCCCCCGACAGGGGGCAAGCTCTGGAAACACCATATATTTT	CASSPRQGASSGNTIYF
NA	TRBV30	NA	TRBJ1-5	TGTGCCTGGAGCTGGAGGGGCAATCAGCCCCAGCATTTT	CAWSWRGNQPQHF
NA	TRBV5-1	TRBD1	TRBJ1-2	TGCGCCAGCAGCTCACAGGGGAATTCTAACTATGGCTACACCTTC	CASSSQGNSNYGYTF
NA	TRBV7-9	TRBD1	TRBJ2-3	TGTGCCAGCAGCTGGACAGGGAGCACAGATACGCAGTATTTT	CASSWTGSTDTQYF
NA	TRBV30	TRBD1	TRBJ1-3	TGTGCCTGGAGTGGACAGGGGAGAAACACCATATATTTT	CAWSGQGRNTIYF
NA	TRBV25-1	NA	TRBJ2-1	TGTGCCAGCCGAAGCCAGGGTGAGCAGTTCTTC	CASRSQGEQFF